Each of the 20 T cell receptor beta chains below was sequenced from the same sample in a study of early T cells in non-severe SARS-CoV-2 infection. TCRdb independently ran MiXCR on the 5' RACE reads; one entry per CDR3 protein. Among some 60,000 distinct CDR3 sequences, roughly 10% were seen once, and the ten largest hold 8% to 9%. The sequencing input was whole blood. These receptors came from an adult who was a healthcare worker with PCR-confirmed SARS-CoV-2 infection or an uninfected control (not recorded which).

The V call is TRBV19, the J call TRBJ2-6, with D unresolved. The CDR3 length is 16 residues. V was pared by 1 base and J by 1 base, with 8 bases between. Per germline, CDR1 LNHDA and CDR2 SQIVND (reference sequence). CDR3 residues: CASSIAVRSGANVLTF. In DNA form, the CDR3 reads TGTGCCAGTAGTATAGCGGTGAGATCTGGGGCCAACGTCCTGACTTTC.

This clonotype was counted ten times or more. The chain combines TRBV19 with TRBJ2-1, with 8 bases that match TRBD2. The germline CDR1 and CDR2 sequences are LNHDA and SQIVND (reference sequence). The CDR3 contains 16 residues. Losses at the gene ends were 1 base for V and 5 bases for J; bases not matched to a gene: 7. CDR3 protein: CASSIGQREYDNEQFF. The CDR3 bases are TGTGCCAGTAGTATAGGCCAGCGGGAGTATGACAATGAGCAGTTCTTC.

This clonotype was counted a few times. This chain links TRBV29-1 with TRBJ2-4; 9 bases agree with TRBD1. Germline V gene lookup returns CDR1 SQVTM and CDR2 ANQGSEA. Germline trimming cut 3 bases from V and 11 bases from J; bases unmatched to any gene: 14. The CDR3 loop spans 15 amino acids. CDR3 protein: CSVDGAGTGSYVQYF. The CDR3, as DNA: TGCAGCGTTGACGGCGCAGGGACAGGGTCGTATGTTCAGTACTTC.

This clonotype was seen ten or more times. V and J are TRBV10-3 and TRBJ2-5; D remains ambiguous. Trimming removed 5 bases from V and 5 bases from J, with 9 bases in between. Germline loops: CDR1 ENHRY, CDR2 SYGVKD. The CDR3 sequence is 12 residues long. The CDR3 reads CAISPAGETQYF. The CDR3 nucleotides are TGTGCCATCAGTCCCGCCGGGGAGACCCAGTACTTC.

This clonotype was counted many times. This chain connects TRBV19 to TRBJ1-5; D not resolved. Germline V gives CDR1 LNHDA, CDR2 SQIVND (reference sequence). The ends were cut back, 3 bases at V and 0 bases at J, with 6 bases in the middle. CDR3 length: 14 amino acids. The CDR3 sequence: CASSILYSNQPQHF. CDR3 DNA sequence: TGTGCCAGTAGTATCCTATATAGCAATCAGCCCCAGCATTTT.

Remarks on this clonotype: This may be a read error, as it is one base from a much larger clone. The CDR3 DNA is TGCGCCATCAGACTAGCGGGAGGGTCCTACAATGAGCAGTTCTTC. Translated: CAIRLAGGSYNEQFF. J is TRBJ2-1 and V is TRBV5-1; 14 bases line up with TRBD2. Germline V gene lookup returns CDR1 SGHRS and CDR2 YFSETQ. J was trimmed by 1 base and V by 9 bases; bases with no gene match: 3. The length of the CDR3 is 15 residues.

This clonotype was observed a few times. The chain has TRBV7-3 and TRBJ2-5; the D gene could be TRBD1 or TRBD2 (7 bases each). This CDR3 is 14 amino acids long. Per germline, CDR1 SGHTA and CDR2 FQGTGA. Trimming stripped 8 bases from V and 4 bases from J, with 17 bases between. As DNA, the CDR3 is TGTGCCAGCTCTAGCAGGGGGGGTAGAGAGACCCAGTACTTC. Translation gives CASSSRGGRETQYF.

This clonotype was counted many times. The V and J genes are TRBV20-1 and TRBJ2-7; TRBD1 matches at 7 bases. Germline CDR1 and CDR2: DFQATT and SNEGSKA (reference sequence). The CDR3 contains 10 residues. DNA of the CDR3: TGCACAACAGGGGTATACGAGCAGTACTTC. Protein product: CTTGVYEQYF.

V usage is TRBV7-2 and J usage is TRBJ2-1; 7 bases fit TRBD2. Germline V gene sequence: CDR1 SGHTA, CDR2 FQGNSA. V shed 5 bases, J shed 5 bases, and the junction held 12 bases outside the gene matches. This CDR3 is 16 amino acids long. CDR3 in amino acids: CASSLGASGAHNEQFF. The CDR3 DNA reads as TGTGCCAGCAGCCTCGGGGCTAGCGGCGCACACAATGAGCAGTTCTTC. The variable domain in full, completed from reference TRBV7-2 and TRBJ2-1, reads GAGVSQSPSNKVTEKGKDVELRCDPISGHTALYWYRQSLGQGLEFLIYFQGNSAPDKSGLPSDRFSAERTGGSVSTLTIQRTQQEDSAVYLCASSLGASGAHNEQFFGPGTRLTVL.

A word on this clonotype: A much larger clone lies a single base off, so this may be a read error. The genes are TRBV11-2 and TRBJ1-2; no definite D call. Germline V CDR1 and CDR2: SGHAT, FQNNGV. The CDR3 has 15 residues. The V end lost 3 bases, the J end lost 5 bases, and 16 bases lay between the germline ends. The CDR3 DNA is TGTGCCAGCAGCTTTGGGCCCCACATTAAGTATGGCTACACCTTC. It codes for CASSFGPHIKYGYTF.

This clonotype came up a few times. V and J are TRBV14 and TRBJ1-6; D is possibly TRBD1 (6 bases). Germline lookup yields CDR1 SGHDN and CDR2 FVKESK. V lost 0 bases and J 8 bases, leaving 14 bases between the germline ends. CDR3 size: 16 residues. The CDR3 loop is CASSQDSRQADSPLHF. The DNA of the CDR3 is TGTGCCAGCAGCCAAGATTCTAGACAGGCCGATTCACCCCTCCACTTT. Based on the CDR3 plus reference TRBV14 and TRBJ1-6, the full variable domain is EAGVTQFPSHSVIEKGQTVTLRCDPISGHDNLYWYRRVMGKEIKFLLHFVKESKQDESGMPNNRFLAERTGGTYSTLKVQPAELEDSGVYFCASSQDSRQADSPLHFGNGTRLTVT.

The table lists this clonotype with a few counts. V usage is TRBV24-1 and J usage is TRBJ2-1; TRBD2 is a possible D gene (6 bases). Germline V gene sequence: CDR1 KGHDR, CDR2 SFDVKD. V was clipped by 3 bases and J by 1 base, with 9 bases between them. CDR3 length: 15 amino acids. CDR3 DNA: TGTGCCACCAGTGATGGCGGGAATTCCTACAATGAGCAGTTCTTC. Its translation: CATSDGGNSYNEQFF.

In this sample, this clonotype turned up many times. The rearrangement links TRBV7-6 to TRBJ2-2; D uncertain. V was clipped by 5 bases and J by 4 bases, with 14 bases between them. CDR3 size: 15 residues. Germline assignment: CDR1 SGHVS and CDR2 FNYEAQ. The CDR3 spells CASSPPRGATGELFF. CDR3 nucleotide sequence: TGTGCCAGCAGCCCCCCCCGAGGAGCCACCGGGGAGCTGTTTTTT.

The chain is built from TRBV2 and TRBJ2-2; 10 positions match TRBD1. The trim removed 7 bases at V and 7 bases at J, leaving 12 bases unmatched. The CDR3 runs 16 residues. Germline V gene lookup returns CDR1 SNHLY and CDR2 FYNNEI. CDR3 region: CASTPRGQGHIGELFF. The DNA for the CDR3 is TGTGCCAGCACTCCCCGGGGACAGGGGCATATCGGGGAGCTGTTTTTT.

This clonotype came up a few times. The chain uses TRBV5-1 and TRBJ2-5; 7 nucleotides agree with TRBD1. CDR1 is SGHRS and CDR2 is YFSETQ in the germline V gene. The CDR3 contains 14 residues. J was trimmed by 2 bases and V by 2 bases; bases with no gene match: 3. CDR3 region: CASSLGTVQETQYF. For the CDR3, the DNA is TGCGCCAGCAGCTTAGGGACAGTACAAGAGACCCAGTACTTC.

The sample holds many counts of this clonotype. The chain employs TRBV24-1 and TRBJ2-3; 12 nucleotides match TRBD2. Germline loops: CDR1 KGHDR, CDR2 SFDVKD. CDR3 length: 20 residues. The V gene end was trimmed by 4 bases and the J gene end by 5 bases; junction bases not matched to a gene: 18. CDR3 nucleotide sequence: TGTGCCACCAGTGAGCCCACTAGCGGGAGGTCCTACCTGGAGGGAGATACGCAGTATTTT. Its translation: CATSEPTSGRSYLEGDTQYF.

This clonotype was seen a few times. In DNA, the CDR3 is TGTGCCAGCGGTCGACAAAAAGGGGAGACCCAGTACTTC. Translating gives CASGRQKGETQYF. This chain links TRBV12-3 or TRBV12-4 with TRBJ2-5; D call uncertain. Trimming shortened V by 8 bases and J by 5 bases, and 15 bases separated the two germline ends. This CDR3 comprises 13 residues.

This clonotype was detected ten times or more. The chain combines TRBV20-1 with TRBJ2-7; possibly TRBD1 or TRBD2 for D (5 bases each). The CDR3 is 12 amino acids. The germline V gene encodes CDR1 DFQATT and CDR2 SNEGSKA (reference sequence). The germline V and J ends were trimmed by 5 bases and 7 bases, with 15 bases remaining between them. The CDR3 here is CSAYRDPGEQYF. Here the CDR3 DNA reads TGCAGTGCTTATCGGGACCCGGGGGAGCAGTACTTC.

This chain joins TRBV5-1 and TRBJ2-7; no definite D call. This CDR3 contains 15 residues. The germline CDR1 and CDR2 sequences are SGHRS and YFSETQ. V was cut by 0 bases and J by 2 bases, with 12 bases left in between. This CDR3 is CASSLAALKTYEQYF. The CDR3 coding sequence is TGCGCCAGCAGCTTGGCTGCGCTTAAAACCTACGAGCAGTACTTC.

This clonotype was counted ten times or more. This chain uses TRBV6-6 with TRBJ1-5; D perhaps matches TRBD1 (6 bases). The length of the CDR3 is 16 residues. Trimming stripped 2 bases from V and 7 bases from J, with 18 bases between. Germline V CDR1 and CDR2: MNHNY, SVGAGI (reference sequence). In DNA form, the CDR3 reads TGTGCCAGCAGTTACCCTAAAACGGGGGGCGACCAGCCCCAGCATTTT. Translated: CASSYPKTGGDQPQHF.